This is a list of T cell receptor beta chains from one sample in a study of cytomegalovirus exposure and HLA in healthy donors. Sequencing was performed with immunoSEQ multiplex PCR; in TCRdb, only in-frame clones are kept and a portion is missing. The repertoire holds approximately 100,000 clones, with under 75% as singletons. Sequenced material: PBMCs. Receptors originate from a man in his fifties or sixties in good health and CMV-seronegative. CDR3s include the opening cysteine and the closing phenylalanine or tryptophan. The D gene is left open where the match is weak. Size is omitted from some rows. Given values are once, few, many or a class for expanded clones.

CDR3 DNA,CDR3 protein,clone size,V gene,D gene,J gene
TGTGCCAGCAGCCCCCCCGGGAGACAGGGCCCTAACAATGAGCAGTTCTTC,CASSPPGRQGPNNEQFF,NA,TRBV21-1,NA,TRBJ2-1
TGTGCCAGCAGCCAAGGACAGGGGGCGGCAACTAATGAAAAACTGTTTTTT,CASSQGQGAATNEKLFF,NA,TRBV7-9,TRBD1,TRBJ1-4
TGTGCCAGCAGCCCCCCAACAGGGATCAACTATGGCTACACCTTC,CASSPPTGINYGYTF,NA,TRBV7-2,NA,TRBJ1-2
TGTGCCAGCAGTCAAGGACTAGTCTCGAATTACAATGAGCAGTTCTTC,CASSQGLVSNYNEQFF,NA,TRBV6-1,TRBD2,TRBJ2-1
TGTGCCAGCAGCCAGACCGGGCCAGGGGCTTTGTACTTC,CASSQTGPGALYF,NA,TRBV4-2,NA,TRBJ2-7
TGTGCCAGCAGCTTAATCCTGAGAGAGACCCAGTACTTC,CASSLILRETQYF,NA,TRBV7-3,NA,TRBJ2-5
TGCGCCAGCAGCGCGGGGGGGGGCGGAGCGACACAAGAGACCCAGTACTTC,CASSAGGGGATQETQYF,NA,TRBV5-1,TRBD2,TRBJ2-5
TGTGCCAGCAGTTACCGAGACAGGGCCTACGGCTACACCTTC,CASSYRDRAYGYTF,few,TRBV6-6,TRBD1,TRBJ1-2
TGCGCCAGCAGCCAACACAGGGGAGGCTACGAGCAGTACTTC,CASSQHRGGYEQYF,NA,TRBV4-1,NA,TRBJ2-7
TGTGCCAGCACTCCCGGACAGGGTGGGGATGAGCAGTTCTTC,CASTPGQGGDEQFF,NA,TRBV2,TRBD1,TRBJ2-1
TGTGCCAGCAGTACAGAAGAGTCTTACAATGAGCAGTTCTTC,CASSTEESYNEQFF,NA,TRBV6-6,NA,TRBJ2-1
TGTGCCAGCAAGGGACAGATGAACACCGGGGAGCTGTTTTTT,CASKGQMNTGELFF,NA,TRBV28,TRBD1,TRBJ2-2
TGTGCCAGCAGCTTGGGGGCGAATAACTATGGCTACACCTTC,CASSLGANNYGYTF,few,TRBV7-9,NA,TRBJ1-2
TGCGCCAGCAGCCGAGCCCCGGGACAGAGCACAGATACGCAGTATTTT,CASSRAPGQSTDTQYF,NA,TRBV4-1,TRBD1,TRBJ2-3
TGTGCCAGCACCAGCGGGGTTCTAGGAGGATGGTACTTC,CASTSGVLGGWYF,few,TRBV25-1,TRBD2,TRBJ2-7
TGCGCCAGCAGCTCGACTAGCGGGGGGGCAGCCTACGAGCAGTACTTC,CASSSTSGGAAYEQYF,few,TRBV5-1,TRBD2,TRBJ2-7
TGTGCCAGTAGTATTGGTCGGGATCAGCCCCAGCATTTT,CASSIGRDQPQHF,NA,TRBV19,NA,TRBJ1-5
TGTGCCATCAGTGATCCAGAAAACTATGGCTACACCTTC,CAISDPENYGYTF,few,TRBV10-3,NA,TRBJ1-2